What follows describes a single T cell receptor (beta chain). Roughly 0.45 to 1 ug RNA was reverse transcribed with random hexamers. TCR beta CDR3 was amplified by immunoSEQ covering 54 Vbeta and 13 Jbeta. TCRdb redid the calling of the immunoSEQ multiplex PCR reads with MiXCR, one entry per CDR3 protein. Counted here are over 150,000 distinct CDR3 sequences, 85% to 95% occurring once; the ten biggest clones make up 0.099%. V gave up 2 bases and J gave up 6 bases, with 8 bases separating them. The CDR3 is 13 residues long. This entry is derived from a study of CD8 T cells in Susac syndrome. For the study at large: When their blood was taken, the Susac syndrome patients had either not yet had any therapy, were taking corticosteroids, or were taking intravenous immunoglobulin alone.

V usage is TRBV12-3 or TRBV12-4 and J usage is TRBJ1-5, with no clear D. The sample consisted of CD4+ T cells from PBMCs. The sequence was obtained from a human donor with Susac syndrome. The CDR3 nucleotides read TGTGCCAGCAGTTTAATAGGGTTTCAGCCCCAGCATTTT. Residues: CASSLIGFQPQHF.